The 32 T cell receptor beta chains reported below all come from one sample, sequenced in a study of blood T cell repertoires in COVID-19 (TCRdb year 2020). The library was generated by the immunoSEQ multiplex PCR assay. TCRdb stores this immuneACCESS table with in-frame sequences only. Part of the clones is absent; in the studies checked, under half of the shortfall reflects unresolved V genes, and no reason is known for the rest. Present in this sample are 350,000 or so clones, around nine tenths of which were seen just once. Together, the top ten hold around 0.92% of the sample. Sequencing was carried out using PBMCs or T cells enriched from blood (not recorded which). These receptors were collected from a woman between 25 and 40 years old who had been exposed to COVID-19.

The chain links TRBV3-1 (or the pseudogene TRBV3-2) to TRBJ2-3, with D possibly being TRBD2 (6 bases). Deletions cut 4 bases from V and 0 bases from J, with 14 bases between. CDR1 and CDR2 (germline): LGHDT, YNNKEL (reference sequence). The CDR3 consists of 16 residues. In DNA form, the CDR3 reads TGTGCCAGCAGCCCTCGGACTATAACTAGCACAGATACGCAGTATTTT. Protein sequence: CASSPRTITSTDTQYF.

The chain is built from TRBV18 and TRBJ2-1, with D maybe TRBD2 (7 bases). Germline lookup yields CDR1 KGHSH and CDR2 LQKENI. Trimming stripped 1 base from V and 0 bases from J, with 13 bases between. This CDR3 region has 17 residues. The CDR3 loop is CASSPLGGGNSYNEQFF. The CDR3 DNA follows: TGTGCCAGCTCACCACTGGGGGGGGGCAACTCCTACAATGAGCAGTTCTTC.

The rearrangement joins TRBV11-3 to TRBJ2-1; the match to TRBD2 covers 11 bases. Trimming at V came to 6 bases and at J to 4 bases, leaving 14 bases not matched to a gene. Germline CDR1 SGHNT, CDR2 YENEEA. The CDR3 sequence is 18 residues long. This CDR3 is CASSIRGLAGGSYNEQFF. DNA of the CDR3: TGTGCCAGCAGTATCCGGGGGCTAGCGGGAGGCTCGTACAATGAGCAGTTCTTC.

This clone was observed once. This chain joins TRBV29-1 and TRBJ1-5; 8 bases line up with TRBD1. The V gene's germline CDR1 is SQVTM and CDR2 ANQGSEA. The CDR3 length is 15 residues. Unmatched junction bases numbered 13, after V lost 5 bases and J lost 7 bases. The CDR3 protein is CSVSTGGQFSQPQHF. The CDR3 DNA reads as TGCAGCGTTTCCACAGGGGGGCAGTTTTCCCAGCCCCAGCATTTT.

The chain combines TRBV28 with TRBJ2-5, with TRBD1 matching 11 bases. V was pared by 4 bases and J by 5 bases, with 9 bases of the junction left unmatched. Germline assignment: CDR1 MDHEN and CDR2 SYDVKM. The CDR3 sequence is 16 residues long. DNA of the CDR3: TGTGCCAGCAGTTCCGGACAGGGGGCTCTCCGGGAGACCCAGTACTTC. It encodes CASSSGQGALRETQYF.

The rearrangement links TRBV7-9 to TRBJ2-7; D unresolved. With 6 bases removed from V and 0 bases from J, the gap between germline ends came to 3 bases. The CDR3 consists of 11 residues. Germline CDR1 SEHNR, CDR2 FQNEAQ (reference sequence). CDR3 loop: CASSRSYEQYF. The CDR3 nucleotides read TGTGCCAGCAGTCGCTCCTACGAGCAGTACTTC.

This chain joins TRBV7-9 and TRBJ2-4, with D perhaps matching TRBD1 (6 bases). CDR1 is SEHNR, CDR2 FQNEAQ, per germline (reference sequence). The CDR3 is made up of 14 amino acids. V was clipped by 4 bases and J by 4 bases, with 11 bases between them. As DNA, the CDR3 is TGTGCCAGCAGCTCCACAGGGTTTAAAAACATTCAGTACTTC. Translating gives CASSSTGFKNIQYF.

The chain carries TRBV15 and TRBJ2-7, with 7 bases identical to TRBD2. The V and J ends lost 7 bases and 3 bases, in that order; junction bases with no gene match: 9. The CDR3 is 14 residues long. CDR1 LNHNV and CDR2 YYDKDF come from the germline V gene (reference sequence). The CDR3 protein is CATTNLADRYEQYF. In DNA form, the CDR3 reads TGTGCCACCACCAACCTAGCGGACCGCTACGAGCAGTACTTC.

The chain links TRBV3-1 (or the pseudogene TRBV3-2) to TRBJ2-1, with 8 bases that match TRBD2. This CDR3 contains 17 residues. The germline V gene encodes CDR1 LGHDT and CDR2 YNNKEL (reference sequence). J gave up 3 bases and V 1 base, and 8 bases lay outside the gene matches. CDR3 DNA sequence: TGTGCCAGCAGCCAAGCCGCAGCGGGAGCCTTCTACAATGAGCAGTTCTTC. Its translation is CASSQAAAGAFYNEQFF.

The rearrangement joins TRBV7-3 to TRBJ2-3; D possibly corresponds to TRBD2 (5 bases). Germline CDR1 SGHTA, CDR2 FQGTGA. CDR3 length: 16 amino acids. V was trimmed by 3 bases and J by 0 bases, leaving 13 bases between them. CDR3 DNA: TGTGCCAGCAGCTTTGGAGGACTCTCTAGCACAGATACGCAGTATTTT. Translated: CASSFGGLSSTDTQYF.

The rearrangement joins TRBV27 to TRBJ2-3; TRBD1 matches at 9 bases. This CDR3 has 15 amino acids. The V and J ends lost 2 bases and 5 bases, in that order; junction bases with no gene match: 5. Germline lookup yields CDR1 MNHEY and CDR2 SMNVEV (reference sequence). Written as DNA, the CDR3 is TGTGCCAGCAGTTTAGCGGGACAGGGACAAGATACGCAGTATTTT. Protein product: CASSLAGQGQDTQYF.

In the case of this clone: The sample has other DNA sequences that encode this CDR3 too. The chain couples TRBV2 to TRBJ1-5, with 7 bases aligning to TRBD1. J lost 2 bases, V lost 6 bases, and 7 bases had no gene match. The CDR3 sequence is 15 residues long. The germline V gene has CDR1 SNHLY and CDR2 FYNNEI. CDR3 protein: CASRTTGDGNQPQHF. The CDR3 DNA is TGTGCCAGCAGGACTACAGGGGATGGCAATCAGCCCCAGCATTTT.

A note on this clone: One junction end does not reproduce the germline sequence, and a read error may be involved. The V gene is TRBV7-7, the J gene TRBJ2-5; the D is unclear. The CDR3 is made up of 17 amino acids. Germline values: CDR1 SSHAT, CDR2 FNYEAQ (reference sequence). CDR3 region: CASSLHTTLLHQETQYF. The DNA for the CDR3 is TGTGCTAGCAGCTTGCACACTACTCTGCTTCATCAAGAGACCCAGTACTTC. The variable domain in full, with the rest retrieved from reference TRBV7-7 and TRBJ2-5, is GAGVSQSPRYKVTKRGQDVTLRCDPISSHATLYWYQQALGQGPEFLTYFNYEAQPDKSGLPSDRFSAERPEGSISTLTIQRTEQRDSAMYRCASSLHTTLLHQETQYFGPGTRLLVL.

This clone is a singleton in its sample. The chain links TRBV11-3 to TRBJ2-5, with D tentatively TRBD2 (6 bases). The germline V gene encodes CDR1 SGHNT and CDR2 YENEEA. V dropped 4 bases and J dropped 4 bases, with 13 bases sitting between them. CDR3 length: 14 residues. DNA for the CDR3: TGTGCCAGCAGCTCCCGTCCGGAGGGAGAGACCCAGTACTTC. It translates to CASSSRPEGETQYF.

CDR3 residues: CASSPFGAGNPGLPGDEQFF. In nucleotides, the CDR3 is TGTGCCAGCAGTCCATTTGGGGCTGGTAACCCGGGACTCCCCGGGGATGAGCAGTTCTTC. This chain links TRBV27 with TRBJ2-1; perhaps TRBD2 as D (6 bases). V was trimmed by 5 bases and J by 8 bases, leaving 34 bases between them. The CDR3 runs to 20 residues. Germline values: CDR1 MNHEY, CDR2 SMNVEV (reference sequence).

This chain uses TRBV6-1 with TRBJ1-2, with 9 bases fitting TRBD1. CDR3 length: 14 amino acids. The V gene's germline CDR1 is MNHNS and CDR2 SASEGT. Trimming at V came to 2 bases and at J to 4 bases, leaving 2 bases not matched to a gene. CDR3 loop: CASSEPTGGYGYTF. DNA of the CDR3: TGTGCCAGCAGTGAACCGACAGGGGGCTATGGCTACACCTTC.

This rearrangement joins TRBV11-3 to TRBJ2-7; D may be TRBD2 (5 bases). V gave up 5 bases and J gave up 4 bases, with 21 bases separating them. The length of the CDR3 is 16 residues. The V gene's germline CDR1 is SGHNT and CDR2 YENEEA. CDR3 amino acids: CASSRDFGISSYEQYF. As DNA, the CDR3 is TGTGCCAGCAGCCGAGACTTCGGGATCTCGTCGTACGAGCAGTACTTC.

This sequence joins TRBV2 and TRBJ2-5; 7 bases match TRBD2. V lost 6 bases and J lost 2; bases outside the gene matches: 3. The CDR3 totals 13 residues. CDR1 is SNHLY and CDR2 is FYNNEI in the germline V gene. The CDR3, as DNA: TGTGCCAGCAGGGGAGGGGCACAAGAGACCCAGTACTTC. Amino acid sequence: CASRGGAQETQYF.

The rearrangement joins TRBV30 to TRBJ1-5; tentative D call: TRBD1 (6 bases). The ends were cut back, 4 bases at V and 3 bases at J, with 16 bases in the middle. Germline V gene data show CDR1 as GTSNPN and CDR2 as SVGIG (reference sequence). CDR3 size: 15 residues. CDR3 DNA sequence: TGTGCCTGGAAGGGTCCAGGGGCTAACAATCAGCCCCAGCATTTT. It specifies CAWKGPGANNQPQHF.

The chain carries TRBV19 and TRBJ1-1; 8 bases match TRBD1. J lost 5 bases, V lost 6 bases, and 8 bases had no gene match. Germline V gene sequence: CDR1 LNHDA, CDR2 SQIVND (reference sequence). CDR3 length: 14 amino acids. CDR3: CASSLGQGRTEAFF. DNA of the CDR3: TGTGCCAGTAGCTTAGGACAGGGAAGAACTGAAGCTTTCTTT.

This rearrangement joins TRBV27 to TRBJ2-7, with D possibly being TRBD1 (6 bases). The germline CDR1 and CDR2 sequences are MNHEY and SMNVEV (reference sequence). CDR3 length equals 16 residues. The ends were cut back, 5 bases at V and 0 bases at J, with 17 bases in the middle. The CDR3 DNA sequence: TGTGCCAGCAGTCCCCAGCGACAGGCCCTCTCCTACGAGCAGTACTTC. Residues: CASSPQRQALSYEQYF.

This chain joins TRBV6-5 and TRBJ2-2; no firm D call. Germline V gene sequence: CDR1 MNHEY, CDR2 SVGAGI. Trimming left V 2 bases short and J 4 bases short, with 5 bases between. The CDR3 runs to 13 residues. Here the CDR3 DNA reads TGTGCCAGCAGTTACCCCTCCACCGGGGAGCTGTTTTTT. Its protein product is CASSYPSTGELFF.

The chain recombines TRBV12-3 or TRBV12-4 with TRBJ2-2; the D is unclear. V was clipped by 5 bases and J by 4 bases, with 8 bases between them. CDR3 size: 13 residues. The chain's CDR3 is CASSPRSTGELFF. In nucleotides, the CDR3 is TGTGCCAGCAGTCCTCGTTCCACCGGGGAGCTGTTTTTT.

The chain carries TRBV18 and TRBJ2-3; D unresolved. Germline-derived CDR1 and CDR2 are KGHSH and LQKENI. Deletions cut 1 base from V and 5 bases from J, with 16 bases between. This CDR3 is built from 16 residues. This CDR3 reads CASSPLPGYSGDTQYF. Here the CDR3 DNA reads TGTGCCAGCTCACCACTACCCGGTTATTCAGGAGATACGCAGTATTTT.

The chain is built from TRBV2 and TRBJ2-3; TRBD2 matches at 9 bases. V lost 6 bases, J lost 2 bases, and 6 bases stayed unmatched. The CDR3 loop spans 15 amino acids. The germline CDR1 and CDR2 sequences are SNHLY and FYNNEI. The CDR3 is CASSLLAGITDTQYF. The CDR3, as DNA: TGTGCCAGCAGCCTCCTAGCGGGAATCACAGATACGCAGTATTTT.

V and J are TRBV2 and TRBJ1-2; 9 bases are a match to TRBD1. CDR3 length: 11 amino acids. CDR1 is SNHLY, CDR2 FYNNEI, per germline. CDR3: CARGQGDGYTF. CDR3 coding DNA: TGTGCTAGGGGACAGGGAGATGGCTACACCTTC.

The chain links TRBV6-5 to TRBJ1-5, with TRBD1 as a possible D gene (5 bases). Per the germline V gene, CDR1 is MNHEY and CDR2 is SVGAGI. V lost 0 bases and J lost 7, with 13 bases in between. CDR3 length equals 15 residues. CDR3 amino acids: CASSYSSQGDQPQHF. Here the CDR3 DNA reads TGTGCCAGCAGTTACTCGAGTCAGGGCGACCAGCCCCAGCATTTT.

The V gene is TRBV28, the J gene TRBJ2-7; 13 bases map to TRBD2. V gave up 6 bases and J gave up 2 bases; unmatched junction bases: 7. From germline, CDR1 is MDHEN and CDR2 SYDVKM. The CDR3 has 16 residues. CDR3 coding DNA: TGTGCCAGCAGCCTGAAGGGGACTAGCGGGACCTACGAGCAGTACTTC. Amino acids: CASSLKGTSGTYEQYF. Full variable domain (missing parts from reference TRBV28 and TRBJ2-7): DVKVTQSSRYLVKRTGEKVFLECVQDMDHENMFWYRQDPGLGLRLIYFSYDVKMKEKGDIPEGYSVSREKKERFSLILESASTNQTSMYLCASSLKGTSGTYEQYFGPGTRLTVT.

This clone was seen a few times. In DNA form, the CDR3 reads TGCGCCAGCAGCTCCACTAGCGACAGAACCTACGAGCAGTACTTC. The encoded protein is CASSSTSDRTYEQYF. V is TRBV5-1 and J is TRBJ2-7; 7 nucleotides align to TRBD2. The germline CDR1 and CDR2 sequences are SGHRS and YFSETQ. J lost 2 bases, V lost 3 bases, and 8 bases had no gene match. The CDR3 extends over 15 amino acids.

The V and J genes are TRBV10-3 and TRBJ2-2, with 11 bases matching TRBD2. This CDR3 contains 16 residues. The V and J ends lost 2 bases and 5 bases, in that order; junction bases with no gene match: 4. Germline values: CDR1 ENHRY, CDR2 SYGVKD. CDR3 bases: TGTGCCATCAGTGAGACTAGCGGGAGTGGAACCGGGGAGCTGTTTTTT. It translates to CAISETSGSGTGELFF.

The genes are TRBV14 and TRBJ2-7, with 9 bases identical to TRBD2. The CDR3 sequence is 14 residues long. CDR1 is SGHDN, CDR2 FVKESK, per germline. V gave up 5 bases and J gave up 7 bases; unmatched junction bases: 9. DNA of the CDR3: TGTGCCAGCAGCAAACGGGGACTAGCCGCGGAGCAGTACTTC. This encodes CASSKRGLAAEQYF.

As DNA, the CDR3 is TGTGCCAGCAGTGTCCCCGGGACAGGGAACTACGAGCAGTACTTC. Its translation is CASSVPGTGNYEQYF. The chain couples TRBV27 to TRBJ2-7; TRBD1 matches 9 bases. The CDR3 extends over 15 amino acids. CDR1 MNHEY and CDR2 SMNVEV come from the germline V gene (reference sequence). The V segment lost 5 bases and the J segment 3 bases; nucleotides outside the gene matches: 8.